This T cell receptor beta chain appears in the sequencing data of a study of cytomegalovirus exposure and HLA in healthy donors. The PCR ran on 60 Vbeta and 13 Jbeta primers. Profiled with immunoSEQ multiplex PCR; TCRdb holds only in-frame clones, not every one. The sample shows roughly 280,000 clones, around 65% of them seen only once. A word on this clone: The antigen remains undetermined.

Findings of the study overall: Both high specificity and high sensitivity reportedly marked the classifier's diagnosis of cytomegalovirus status. A later analysis by the authors found several of the most significant clusters apparently linked to common viral pathogens. In a later analysis, across HLA loci, associated TCR counts were highest for DRB1, lowest for HLA-C. Earlier analysis yielded a pattern in which most TCR beta V segments were productive about 87% or about 30% of the time.

Germline-derived CDR1 and CDR2 are SGHAT and FQNNGV. V lost 0 bases and J 2 bases, leaving 10 bases between the germline ends. This CDR3 is built from 15 residues. This rearrangement joins TRBV11-2 to TRBJ2-5; TRBD1 might be the D (5 bases). The sample comprised PBMCs. The receptor comes from a female donor in good health and CMV-seronegative. This CDR3 reads CASSLDGAGQETQYF. In nucleotides, the CDR3 is TGTGCCAGCAGCTTAGATGGGGCAGGTCAAGAGACCCAGTACTTC.